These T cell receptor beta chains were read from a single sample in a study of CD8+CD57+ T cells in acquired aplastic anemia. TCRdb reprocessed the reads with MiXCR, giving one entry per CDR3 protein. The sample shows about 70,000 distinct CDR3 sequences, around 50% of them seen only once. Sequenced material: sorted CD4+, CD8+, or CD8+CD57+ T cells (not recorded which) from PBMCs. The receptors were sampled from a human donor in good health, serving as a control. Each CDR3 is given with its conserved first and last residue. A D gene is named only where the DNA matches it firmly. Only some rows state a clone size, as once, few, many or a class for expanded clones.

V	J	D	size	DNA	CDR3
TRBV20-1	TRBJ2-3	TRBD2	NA	TGCAGTGCTAGAGACCTCGGGACTACGGGTACGCAGTATTTT	CSARDLGTTGTQYF
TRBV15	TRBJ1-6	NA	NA	TGTGCCACCAGCAGAGATCCAGTCTTGGGTTCACCCCTCCACTTT	CATSRDPVLGSPLHF
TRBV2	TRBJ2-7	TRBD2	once	TGTGCCAGCAGTGCAACAGGACTAGCGGCCGCCTACGAGCAGTACTTC	CASSATGLAAAYEQYF
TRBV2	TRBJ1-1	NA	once	TGTGCCAGCAGTGCAGGACGGGACACTGAAGCTTTCTTT	CASSAGRDTEAFF
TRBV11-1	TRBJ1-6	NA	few	TGTGCCAGCAGCTCAGCTAAGGGCCTACGATATTCACCCCTCCACTTT	CASSSAKGLRYSPLHF
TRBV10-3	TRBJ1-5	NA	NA	TGTGCCATCAGGGACGGACGTGATCAGCCCCAGCATTTT	CAIRDGRDQPQHF
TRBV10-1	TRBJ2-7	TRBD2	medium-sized	TGCGCCAGCAGCGGAGGGACTAGCGGGAGTTTCAACGAGCAGTACTTC	CASSGGTSGSFNEQYF
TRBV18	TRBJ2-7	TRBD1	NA	TGTGCCAGCTCACCTCGGACAGGGGGCTACGAGCAGTACTTC	CASSPRTGGYEQYF
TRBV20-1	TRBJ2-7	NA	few	TGCAGTGCTGGTGGGACGCCCGAGCAGTACTTC	CSAGGTPEQYF
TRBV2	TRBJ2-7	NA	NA	TGTGGCGGGGCGGGGCGCCGGGACGAGCAGTACTTC	CGGAGRRDEQYF
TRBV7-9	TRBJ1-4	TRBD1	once	TGTGCCAGCAGCGACCCCGGGACAGGGGATGGAAAACTGTTTTTT	CASSDPGTGDGKLFF
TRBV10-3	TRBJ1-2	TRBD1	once	TGTGCCATCATTGGACCGGGACAGGCGGATGGCTACACCTTC	CAIIGPGQADGYTF
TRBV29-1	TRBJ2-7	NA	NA	TGCAGCGTGGGGAAGTACCACGAGCAGTACTTC	CSVGKYHEQYF
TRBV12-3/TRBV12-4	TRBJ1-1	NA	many	TGTGCCAGCAGTTACCAGGGAACCACTGAAGCTTTCTTT	CASSYQGTTEAFF
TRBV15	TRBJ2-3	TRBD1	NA	TGTGCCACCAGCAGGGGACAGGAAGGTGCAGATACGCAGTATTTT	CATSRGQEGADTQYF
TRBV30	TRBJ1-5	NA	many	TGTGCCTGGAGTGCCCGGTTAGGCAATCAGCCCCAGCATTTT	CAWSARLGNQPQHF
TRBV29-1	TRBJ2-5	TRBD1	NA	TGCAGCGTTGAAAAAGGGACAGTTAAAGAGACCCAGTACTTC	CSVEKGTVKETQYF
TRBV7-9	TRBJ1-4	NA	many	TGTGCCAGCAGCTGGGAGGGTAATGAAAAACTGTTTTTT	CASSWEGNEKLFF
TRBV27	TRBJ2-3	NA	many	TGTGCCAGCAGTTTATCGGGTGTAGATACGCAGTATTTT	CASSLSGVDTQYF
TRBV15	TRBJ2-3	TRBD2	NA	TGTGCCACCAGCCTCTTAGCGGGGCCATACACAGATACGCAGTATTTT	CATSLLAGPYTDTQYF
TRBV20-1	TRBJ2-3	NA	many	TGCAGTACCCCCACCGGGACAAGGGAGACAGATACGCAGTATTTT	CSTPTGTRETDTQYF
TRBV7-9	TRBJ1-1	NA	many	TGTGCCAGCAGCTTAGTGGCGGTGAACACTGAAGCTTTCTTT	CASSLVAVNTEAFF
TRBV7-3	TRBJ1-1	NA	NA	TGTGCCAGCAGCTTCAGTGGGGGGAACACTGAAGCTTTCTTT	CASSFSGGNTEAFF
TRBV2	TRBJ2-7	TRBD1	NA	TGTGCCAGCAGTGCAGGGACAGGGGATCCCTACGAGCAGTACTTC	CASSAGTGDPYEQYF
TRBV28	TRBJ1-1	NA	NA	TGTGCCAGCAGTCCCACAGGGTTGATCACTGAAGCTTTCTTT	CASSPTGLITEAFF
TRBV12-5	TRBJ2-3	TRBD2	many	TGTGCTAGTGGTACTAGCGGTGACACAGATACGCAGTATTTT	CASGTSGDTDTQYF
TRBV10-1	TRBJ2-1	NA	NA	TGCGCCAGCAGCCGGGAACTATCGTACAATGAGCAGTTCTTC	CASSRELSYNEQFF
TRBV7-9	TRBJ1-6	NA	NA	TGTGCCAGCAGCTTCTACAGGGATGGTTCACCCCTCCACTTT	CASSFYRDGSPLHF
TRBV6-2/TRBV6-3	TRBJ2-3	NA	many	TGTGCCAGCAGTTACTTGGCCATCGCAGATACGCAGTATTTT	CASSYLAIADTQYF
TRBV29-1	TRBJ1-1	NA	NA	TGCAGCGACATGAACACTGAAGCTTTCTTT	CSDMNTEAFF
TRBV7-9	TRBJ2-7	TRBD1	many	TGTGCCAGCAGCTTAGCAACAGGGGCTGGCGAGCAGTACTTC	CASSLATGAGEQYF
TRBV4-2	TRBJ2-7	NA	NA	TGTGCCAGCAGCCAAGAGGCAACAGTCGAGCAGTACTTC	CASSQEATVEQYF
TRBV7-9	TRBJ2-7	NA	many	TGTGCCAGCAGCTTGGGGGGGGCGGGTGAGCAGTACTTC	CASSLGGAGEQYF
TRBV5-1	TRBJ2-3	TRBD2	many	TGCGCCAGCAGCTTGGGACTAGCCTCTAGCACAGATACGCAGTATTTT	CASSLGLASSTDTQYF
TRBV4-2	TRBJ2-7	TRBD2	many	TGTGCCAGCAGCCAAGATCGGGGTAGCGGGAGCCACGAGCAGTACTTC	CASSQDRGSGSHEQYF
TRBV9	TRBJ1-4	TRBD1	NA	TGTGCCAGCAGCGTAGCTTCGGGACAGTCTCGCGAAAAACTGTTTTTT	CASSVASGQSREKLFF
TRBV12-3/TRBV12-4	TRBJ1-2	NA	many	TGTGCCAGCAGTCAGGACTTCTATGGCTACACCTTC	CASSQDFYGYTF
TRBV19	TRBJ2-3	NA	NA	TGTGCCAGTGGAGGGAGGGGGGGCACAGATACGCAGTATTTT	CASGGRGGTDTQYF
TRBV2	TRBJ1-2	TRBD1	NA	TGTGCCAACCCAAGACAGGGAGGGGATGGCTACACCTTC	CANPRQGGDGYTF
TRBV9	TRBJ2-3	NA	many	TGTGCCAGCAGCGTCACGGGGGTAGAAACAGATACGCAGTATTTT	CASSVTGVETDTQYF